The sequence of this TCR beta chain was determined in a study of T-cell reconstitution after alpha-beta-depleted transplantation in children. Trimming removed 1 base at V and 3 bases at J, with 10 bases between. The CDR3 consists of 14 residues. Germline CDR1 is LGHNA and CDR2 is YSLEER. Preparing the TCRbeta library involved the use of unique molecular identifiers. TCRdb ran MiXCR on the PCR reads and lists one entry per CDR3 protein. The sample has over 550,000 distinct CDR3 sequences; roughly a tenth are singletons. This clonotype was detected many times. The sample consisted of PBMCs from the stem cell graft donor, taken from the stem cell graft. This sequence originates from a human donor who donated a stem cell graft to a child with acute myeloid leukemia. The chain uses TRBV4-3 and TRBJ2-7; D may match TRBD1 or TRBD2 (5 bases each). The DNA of the CDR3 is TGCGCCAGCAGCCAAGCAACTAGGGGCTACGAGCAGTACTTC. As protein: CASSQATRGYEQYF.